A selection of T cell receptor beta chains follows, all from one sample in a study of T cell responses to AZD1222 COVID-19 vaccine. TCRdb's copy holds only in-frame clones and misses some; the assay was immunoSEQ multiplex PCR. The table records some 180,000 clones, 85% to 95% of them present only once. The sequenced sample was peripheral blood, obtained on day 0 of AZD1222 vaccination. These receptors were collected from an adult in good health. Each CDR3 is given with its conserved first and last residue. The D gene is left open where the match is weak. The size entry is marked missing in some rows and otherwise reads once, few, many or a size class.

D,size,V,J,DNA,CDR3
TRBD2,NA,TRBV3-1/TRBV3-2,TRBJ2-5,TGTGCCAGCAGCCAGAGTAGCGGGGATAAAGAGACCCAGTACTTC,CASSQSSGDKETQYF
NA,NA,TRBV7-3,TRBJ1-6,TGTGCCAGCAGCTTAACGTTCGGAAAGGGAAATTCACCCCTCCACTTT,CASSLTFGKGNSPLHF
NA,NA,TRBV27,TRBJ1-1,TGTGCCAGCAGCCCGGGACCGCGAAACACTGAAGCTTTCTTT,CASSPGPRNTEAFF
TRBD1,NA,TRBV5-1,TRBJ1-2,TGCGCCAGCAGTTCCGCTACCGGGACAGCCTATGGCTACACCTTC,CASSSATGTAYGYTF
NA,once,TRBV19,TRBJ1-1,TGTGCCAGTAGTATTTCCGCAGGTCTTATGTACACTGAAGCTTTCTTT,CASSISAGLMYTEAFF
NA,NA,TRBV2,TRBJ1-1,TGTGCCAGCAGTCCCGGGACTCAAGAAGCTTTCTTT,CASSPGTQEAFF
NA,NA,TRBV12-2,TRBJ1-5,TGTGCAAGTCGCTTAACCGGACAGGGGACATATAGCAATCAGCCCCAGCATTTT,CASRLTGQGTYSNQPQHF
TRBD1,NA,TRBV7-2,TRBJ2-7,TGTGCCAGCAGCTTAGGGGACAGGGTAAACGGCGAGCAGTACTTC,CASSLGDRVNGEQYF
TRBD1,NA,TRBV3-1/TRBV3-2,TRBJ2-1,TGTGCCAGCAGCCAAGATCGCGGACAGGGACTCAATGAGCAGTTCTTC,CASSQDRGQGLNEQFF
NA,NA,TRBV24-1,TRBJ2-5,TGTGCCACCAGCGACAGGTGGCGGGAGACCCAGTACTTC,CATSDRWRETQYF
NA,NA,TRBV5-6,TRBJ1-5,TGTGCCAGCAGCTTGAGAGGGTCGCCTCCTCTCCAGCATTTT,CASSLRGSPPLQHF
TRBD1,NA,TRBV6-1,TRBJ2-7,TGTGCCAGCAGTGAAACAGGGGACGAGCAGTACTTC,CASSETGDEQYF
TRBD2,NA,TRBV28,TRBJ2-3,TGTGCCAGCAGACTAGCGGGGACCACAGATACGCAGTATTTT,CASRLAGTTDTQYF
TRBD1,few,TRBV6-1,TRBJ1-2,TGTGCCAGCAGTGAAAGGGGTCAGGGGGCGAGAGGCTACACCTTC,CASSERGQGARGYTF
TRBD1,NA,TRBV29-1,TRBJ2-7,TGCAGCGGACAGGGAGTCAACGAGCAGTACTTC,CSGQGVNEQYF
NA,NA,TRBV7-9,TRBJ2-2,TGTGCCAGCACCCAGTCCGGGGGCCCCGGGGAGCTGTTTTTT,CASTQSGGPGELFF
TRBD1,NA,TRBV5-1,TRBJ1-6,TGCGCCAGCAGCTCGGGACAGACTAACGCCTATAATTCACCCCTCCACTTT,CASSSGQTNAYNSPLHF
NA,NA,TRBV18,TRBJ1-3,TGTGCCAGCTCACCAGGGTCCTCTGGAAACACCATATATTTT,CASSPGSSGNTIYF
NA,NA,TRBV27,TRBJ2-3,TGTGCCAGCAGTTTATCCAGGGTAGGATTTGATACGCAGTATTTT,CASSLSRVGFDTQYF
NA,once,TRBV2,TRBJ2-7,TGTGCCAGCAGGGAAATTTCGCAGGTGGGGGCGCGCGACGAGCAGTACTTC,CASREISQVGARDEQYF
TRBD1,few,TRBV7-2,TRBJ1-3,TGTGCCAGCAGCTCTTACAGGGGGCCCTCTGGAAACACCATATATTTT,CASSSYRGPSGNTIYF
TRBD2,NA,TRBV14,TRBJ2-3,TGTGCCAGCAGCCCCTGGACTAGCGGGGGCCGCACAGATACGCAGTATTTT,CASSPWTSGGRTDTQYF
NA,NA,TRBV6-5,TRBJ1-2,TGTGCCAGCAGCCGGGAATCCGATAACTATGGCTACACCTTC,CASSRESDNYGYTF
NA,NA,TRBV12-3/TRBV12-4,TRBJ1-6,TGTGCCAGCAAGAGCATAGAGAATTCACCCCTCCACTTT,CASKSIENSPLHF
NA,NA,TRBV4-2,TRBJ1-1,TGTGCCAGCAGCCAAGATACATCCTACACTGAAGCTTTCTTT,CASSQDTSYTEAFF
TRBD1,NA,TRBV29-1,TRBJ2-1,TGCAGTTTACAAAAAGGGGGCAGGGCCAATGAGCAGTTCTTC,CSLQKGGRANEQFF
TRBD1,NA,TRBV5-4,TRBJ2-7,TGTGCCAGCAGCTTAGGGGGGACAGGCGGCTACGAGCAGTACTTC,CASSLGGTGGYEQYF
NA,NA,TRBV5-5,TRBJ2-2,TGTGCCAGCAGCCCCTGGGTCGGGGAGCTGTTTTTT,CASSPWVGELFF
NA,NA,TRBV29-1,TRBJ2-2,TGCAGCGTTCGACAGAGCGCGAACACCGGGGAGCTGTTTTTT,CSVRQSANTGELFF
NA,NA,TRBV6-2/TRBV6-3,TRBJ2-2,TGTGCCAGCAGTTATCGGGTCGGCACACCGAACACCGGGGAGCTGTTTTTT,CASSYRVGTPNTGELFF
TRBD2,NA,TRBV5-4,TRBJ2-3,TGTGCCAGCAGCCTACTAGCGGGGGGCGAGGGAGATACGCAGTATTTT,CASSLLAGGEGDTQYF
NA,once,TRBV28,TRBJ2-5,TGTGCCAGCCTCGGGGGGGACAGGGACGGTCCGGGGACCCAGTACTTC,CASLGGDRDGPGTQYF
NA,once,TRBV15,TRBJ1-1,TGTGCCACCAGCAGAGGGGGCACTGAAGCTTTCTTT,CATSRGGTEAFF
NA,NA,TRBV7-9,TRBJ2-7,TGTGCCAGCAGCCCCGACTTCTACGAGCAGTACTTC,CASSPDFYEQYF
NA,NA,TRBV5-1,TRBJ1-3,TGCGCCAGCAGCTTGTCGACGCCGATCGGAAACACCATATATTTT,CASSLSTPIGNTIYF
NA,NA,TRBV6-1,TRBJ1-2,TGTGCCAGCAGTGAACAGGAGAGGGGCTATGGCTACACCTTC,CASSEQERGYGYTF
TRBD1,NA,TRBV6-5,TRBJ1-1,TGTGCCAGCGACAGGGCGGGAGGCACTGAAGCTTTCTTT,CASDRAGGTEAFF
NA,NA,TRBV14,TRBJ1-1,TGTGCCAGCAGCCAATCACAGGGAGGGTATACTGAAGCTTTCTTT,CASSQSQGGYTEAFF
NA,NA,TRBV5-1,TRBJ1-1,TGCGCCAGCAGCTTACAGGTGGGGGCTGAAGCTTTCTTT,CASSLQVGAEAFF
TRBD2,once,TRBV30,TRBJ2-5,TGTGCCTGCAGTAGCGGGGTGATCCCAAAGACCCAGTACTTC,CACSSGVIPKTQYF
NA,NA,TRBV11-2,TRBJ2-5,TGTGCCAGCAGCTTGGGGGGGCAGAGGGAGACCCAGTACTTC,CASSLGGQRETQYF
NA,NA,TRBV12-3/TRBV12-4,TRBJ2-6,TGTGCCAGCAGTACAACTGGGGCCAACGTCCTGACTTTC,CASSTTGANVLTF
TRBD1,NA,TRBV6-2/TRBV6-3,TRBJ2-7,TGTGCCAGCAGCTGGGACAGGGTATTGTACGAGCAGTACTTC,CASSWDRVLYEQYF
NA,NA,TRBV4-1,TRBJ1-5,TGCGCCAGCAGCCAATTGGTTGCAACCGGGGGTCGAAATCAGCCCCAGCATTTT,CASSQLVATGGRNQPQHF
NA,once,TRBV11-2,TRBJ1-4,TGTGCCAGCAGCCGAGCCGCGACAGGAGTTAGAGAAAAACTGTTTTTT,CASSRAATGVREKLFF
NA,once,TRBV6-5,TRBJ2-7,TGTGCCAGCAGTTGGACCCCCAGCTCCTACGAGCAGTACTTC,CASSWTPSSYEQYF
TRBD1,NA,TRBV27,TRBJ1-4,TGTGCCAGCAGTTCAACAGGGGCCCCAACTAATGAAAAACTGTTTTTT,CASSSTGAPTNEKLFF
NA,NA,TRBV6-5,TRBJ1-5,TGTGCCAGCTGGGAGTCAAACAATCAGCCCCAGCATTTT,CASWESNNQPQHF
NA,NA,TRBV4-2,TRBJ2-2,TGTGCCAGCAGCCAAGTAGGGAGTCGGTGGCAGGGGAGGGCCGGGGAGCTGTTTTTT,CASSQVGSRWQGRAGELFF
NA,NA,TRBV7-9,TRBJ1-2,TGTGCCAGCAGCCGAGGGAGCTATGGCTACACCTTC,CASSRGSYGYTF
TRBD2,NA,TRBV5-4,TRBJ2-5,TGTGCCAGCAGTCCTAGCGGGGGGGCCGGTGAGACCCAGTACTTC,CASSPSGGAGETQYF
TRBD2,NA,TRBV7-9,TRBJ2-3,TGTGCCAGCAGCCCGGGACTAGCGGCGGGCACAGATACGCAGTATTTT,CASSPGLAAGTDTQYF
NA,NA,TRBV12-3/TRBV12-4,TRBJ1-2,TGTGCCAGCACTACCCCAGGCTATGGCTACACCTTC,CASTTPGYGYTF
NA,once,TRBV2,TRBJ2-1,TGTGCCAGCAGCCGAAGGGTGAGCTCCTACAATGAGCAGTTCTTC,CASSRRVSSYNEQFF
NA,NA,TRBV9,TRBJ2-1,TGTGCCAGCAGCGTAGAGAGGTGGGCTTACAATGAGCAGTTCTTC,CASSVERWAYNEQFF
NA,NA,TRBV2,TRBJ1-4,TGTGCCAGCAGTGACGATCCTGACAGCCCCGTGCCTAATAATGAAAAACTGTTTTTT,CASSDDPDSPVPNNEKLFF
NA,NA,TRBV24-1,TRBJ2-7,TGTGCCACCAGTGATCAGGGCGGGGAGCAGTACTTC,CATSDQGGEQYF
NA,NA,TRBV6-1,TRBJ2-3,TGTGCCAGCAGTGAACGGGGCTTCGGCACAGATACGCAGTATTTT,CASSERGFGTDTQYF